This T cell receptor beta chain was retrieved from a study of T cells after yellow fever vaccination. Study observations and caveats: FACS-sorted repertoires might harbor abundant contaminating clonotypes from the bulk population.

Germline CDR1 and CDR2: MDHEN and SYDVKM. The CDR3 has 13 residues. Trimming cost V 5 bases and J 4 bases, with 9 bases left between them. This clonotype was seen more than once but under ten times. As yet, its antigen is unknown. The 5'RACE template-switching step produced TCR cDNA and added a universal primer site and UMIs. TCRdb processed the 5' RACE reads anew with MiXCR; each CDR3 protein has one entry. The table lists approximately 510,000 distinct CDR3 sequences, around a fifth of them singletons. This receptor was obtained from a man aged 18 to 30 who received the YFV17D yellow fever vaccine. The material sequenced was PBMCs, taken 21 days after the first yellow fever vaccination. The J gene is TRBJ1-5, the V gene TRBV28, with D unclear. The CDR3 bases are TGTGCCAGCAGTCTCCCGCAAAATCAGCCCCAGCATTTT. It encodes CASSLPQNQPQHF.